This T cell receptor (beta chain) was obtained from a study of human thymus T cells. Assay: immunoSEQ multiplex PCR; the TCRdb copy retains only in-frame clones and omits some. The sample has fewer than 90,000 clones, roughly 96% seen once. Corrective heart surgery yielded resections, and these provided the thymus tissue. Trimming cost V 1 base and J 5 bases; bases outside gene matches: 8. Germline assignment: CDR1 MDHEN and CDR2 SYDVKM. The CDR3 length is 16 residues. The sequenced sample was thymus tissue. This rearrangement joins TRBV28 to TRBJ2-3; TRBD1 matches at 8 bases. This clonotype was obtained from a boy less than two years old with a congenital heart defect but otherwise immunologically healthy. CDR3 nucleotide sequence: TGTGCCAGCAGTTTATATCCAGGGGGCTCAAGAGATACGCAGTATTTT. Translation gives CASSLYPGGSRDTQYF.